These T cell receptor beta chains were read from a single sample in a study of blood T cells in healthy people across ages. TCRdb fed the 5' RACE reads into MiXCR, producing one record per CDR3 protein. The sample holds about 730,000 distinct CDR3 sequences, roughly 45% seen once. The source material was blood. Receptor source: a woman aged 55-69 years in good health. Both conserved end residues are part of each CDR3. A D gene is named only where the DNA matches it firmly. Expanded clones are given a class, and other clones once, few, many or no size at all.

CSARDKGAYERYF	TGCAGTGCTAGAGATAAGGGGGCCTACGAGCGGTACTTC	TRBJ2-7	TRBV20-1	.	TRBD1
CSAPTSGRGRDTQYF	TGCAGTGCCCCTACTAGCGGGAGGGGGAGAGATACGCAGTATTTT	TRBJ2-3	TRBV20-1	many	TRBD2
CIARAFSEQYF	TGCATTGCTAGAGCTTTCAGCGAGCAGTACTTC	TRBJ2-7	TRBV20-1	.	.
CATWTTSGGYEQYF	TGTGCCACTTGGACGACTAGCGGGGGGTACGAGCAGTACTTC	TRBJ2-7	TRBV2	.	TRBD2
CSARDPGSSYEQYF	TGCAGTGCTAGAGATCCGGGGTCGTCCTACGAGCAGTACTTC	TRBJ2-7	TRBV20-1	few	.
CASSQAQGGKNIQYF	TGTGCCAGCAGCCAAGCCCAGGGGGGCAAAAACATTCAGTACTTC	TRBJ2-4	TRBV3-1	.	.
CASSRIDYNGEQYF	TGTGCCAGCAGCCGAATCGATTACAATGGCGAGCAGTACTTC	TRBJ2-7	TRBV7-9	.	.
CASSQTRTGSQETQYF	TGCGCCAGCAGCCAAACCCGGACAGGCTCCCAAGAGACCCAGTACTTC	TRBJ2-5	TRBV4-1	.	TRBD1
CASSLSSGVWGYTF	TGTGCCAGCAGTTTGTCTTCCGGGGTATGGGGCTACACCTTT	TRBJ1-2	TRBV27	.	.
CASSVTGVGTDTQYF	TGCGCCAGCAGCGTGACAGGGGTGGGCACAGATACGCAGTATTTT	TRBJ2-3	TRBV5-1	.	TRBD1
CASSLEDQTPYTF	TGTGCCAGCAGCTTAGAAGACCAGACGCCCTACACCTTC	TRBJ1-2	TRBV7-9	.	.
CASSVGAVQRGEQFF	TGTGCCAGCAGCGTGGGTGCGGTGCAGAGAGGTGAGCAGTTCTTC	TRBJ2-1	TRBV9	.	.
CASSPGEGHYGYTF	TGTGCCAGCTCACCAGGGGAGGGGCACTATGGCTACACCTTC	TRBJ1-2	TRBV18	.	.
CASSREAGAERYF	TGCGCCAGCAGTAGAGAAGCCGGCGCCGAGCGGTACTTC	TRBJ2-7	TRBV10-1	once	.
CASSLGDYPNTGELFF	TGTGCCAGCAGCTTGGGAGACTACCCGAACACCGGGGAGCTGTTTTTT	TRBJ2-2	TRBV5-4	.	.
CSASHRTGVDGYTF	TGCAGTGCTAGTCACCGGACAGGGGTAGATGGCTACACCTTC	TRBJ1-2	TRBV20-1	many	TRBD1
CAWSGSGGETQYF	TGTGCCTGGAGTGGATCGGGGGGGGAGACCCAGTACTTC	TRBJ2-5	TRBV30	many	TRBD2
CASSLPEQSYEQYF	TGTGCCAGCAGTTTACCCGAACAGTCCTACGAGCAGTACTTC	TRBJ2-7	TRBV28	.	.
CASSQDPRRQIIHNEQFF	TGCGCCAGCAGCCAGGACCCTAGGCGGCAGATAATCCACAATGAGCAGTTCTTC	TRBJ2-1	TRBV4-3	few	.
CASSQGRHYTGELFF	TGTGCCAGCAGCCAAGGGCGACATTACACCGGGGAGCTGTTTTTT	TRBJ2-2	TRBV3-1	.	.
CTSRSGREQFF	TGTACCAGCAGATCGGGGCGTGAGCAGTTCTTC	TRBJ2-1	TRBV6-2/TRBV6-3	.	.